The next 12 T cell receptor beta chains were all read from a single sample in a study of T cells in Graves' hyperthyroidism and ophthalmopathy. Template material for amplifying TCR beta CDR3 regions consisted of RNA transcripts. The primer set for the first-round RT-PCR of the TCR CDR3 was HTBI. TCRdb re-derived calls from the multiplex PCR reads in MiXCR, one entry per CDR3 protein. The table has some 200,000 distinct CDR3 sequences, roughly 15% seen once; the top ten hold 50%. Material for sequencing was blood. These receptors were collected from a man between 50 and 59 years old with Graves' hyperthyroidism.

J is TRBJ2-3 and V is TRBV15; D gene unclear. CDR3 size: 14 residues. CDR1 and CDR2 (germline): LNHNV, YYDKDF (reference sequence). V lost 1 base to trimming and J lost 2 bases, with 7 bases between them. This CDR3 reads CATSRGLFTDTQYF. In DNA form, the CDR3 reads TGTGCCACCAGCAGAGGACTGTTCACAGATACGCAGTATTTT.

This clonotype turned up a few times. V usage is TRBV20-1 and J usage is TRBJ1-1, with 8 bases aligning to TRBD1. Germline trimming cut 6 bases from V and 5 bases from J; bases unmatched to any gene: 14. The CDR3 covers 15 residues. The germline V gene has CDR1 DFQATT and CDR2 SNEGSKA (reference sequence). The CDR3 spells CSAQGTGGRETEAFF. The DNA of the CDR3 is TGCAGTGCACAGGGGACAGGTGGACGGGAGACTGAAGCTTTCTTT.

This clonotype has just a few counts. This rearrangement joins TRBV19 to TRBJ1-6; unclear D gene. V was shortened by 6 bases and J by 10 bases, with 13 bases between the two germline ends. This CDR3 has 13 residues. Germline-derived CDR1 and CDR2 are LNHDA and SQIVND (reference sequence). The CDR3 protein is CASSRGGRSPLHF. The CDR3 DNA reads TGTGCCAGTAGCCGGGGAGGTCGGTCACCCCTCCACTTT.

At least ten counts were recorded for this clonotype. Here the CDR3 DNA reads TGTGCCACCAGCAGAGAAACGGCGGGGGACACCTACAATGAGCAGTTCTTC. This translates into CATSRETAGDTYNEQFF. V is TRBV15 and J is TRBJ2-1; D possibly corresponds to TRBD2 (7 bases). The CDR3 is made up of 17 amino acids. Germline V gene data show CDR1 as LNHNV and CDR2 as YYDKDF (reference sequence). V dropped 0 bases and J dropped 2 bases, with 14 bases sitting between them.

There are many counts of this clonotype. In nucleotides, the CDR3 is TGCAGTGCCAGGACGGTAGATACGCAGTATTTT. This encodes CSARTVDTQYF. The chain has TRBV20-1 and TRBJ2-3; D gene unclear. CDR1 and CDR2 from the germline V gene are DFQATT and SNEGSKA (reference sequence). The V gene lost 6 bases and the J gene lost 5 bases, with 9 bases spanning the gap. The CDR3 loop spans 11 amino acids.

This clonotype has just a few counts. DNA for the CDR3: TGCGCCAGCAGCTTGGTGGGCCCTAATTCACCCCTCCACTTT. Its protein is CASSLVGPNSPLHF. The chain employs TRBV5-1 and TRBJ1-6; D gene unclear. The CDR3 is 14 amino acids. Germline V gives CDR1 SGHRS, CDR2 YFSETQ. V shed 0 bases and J shed 6 bases, with 7 bases lying between them.

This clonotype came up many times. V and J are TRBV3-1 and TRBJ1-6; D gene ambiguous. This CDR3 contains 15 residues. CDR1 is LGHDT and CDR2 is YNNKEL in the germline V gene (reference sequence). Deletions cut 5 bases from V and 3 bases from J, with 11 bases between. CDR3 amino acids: CASSSGEIYNSPLHF. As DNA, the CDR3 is TGTGCCAGCAGCTCGGGAGAGATCTATAATTCACCCCTCCACTTT.

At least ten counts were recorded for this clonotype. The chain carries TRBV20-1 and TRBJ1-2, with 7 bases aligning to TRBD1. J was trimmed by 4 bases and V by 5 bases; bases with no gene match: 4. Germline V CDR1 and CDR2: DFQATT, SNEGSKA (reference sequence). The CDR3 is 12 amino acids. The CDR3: CSAFHRGYGYTF. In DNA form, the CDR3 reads TGCAGTGCTTTTCACAGGGGCTATGGCTACACCTTC.

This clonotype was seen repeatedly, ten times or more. The CDR3 protein is CASTRGLEYYEQYF. The DNA for the CDR3 is TGTGCCAGCACTCGGGGTCTCGAATACTACGAGCAGTACTTC. The chain carries TRBV28 and TRBJ2-7, with a weak D call TRBD2 (5 bases). Germline CDR1 and CDR2: MDHEN and SYDVKM. The CDR3 extends over 14 amino acids. V shed 7 bases and J shed 3 bases, with 16 bases lying between them.

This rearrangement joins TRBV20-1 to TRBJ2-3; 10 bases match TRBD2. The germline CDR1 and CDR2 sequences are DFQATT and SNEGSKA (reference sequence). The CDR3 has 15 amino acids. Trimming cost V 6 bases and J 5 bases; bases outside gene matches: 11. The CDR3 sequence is CSARISGRGRDTQYF. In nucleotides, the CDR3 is TGCAGTGCAAGGATAAGCGGGAGGGGGAGAGATACGCAGTATTTT.

The CDR3 nucleotides are TGCAGTGCTTCAGGGGATCATAATTCACCCCTCCACTTT. Translated, it gives CSASGDHNSPLHF. The chain has TRBV20-1 and TRBJ1-6; weak D call: TRBD1 (6 bases). This CDR3 comprises 13 residues. CDR1 is DFQATT, CDR2 SNEGSKA, per germline (reference sequence). V lost 5 bases and J 5 bases, leaving 10 bases between the germline ends.

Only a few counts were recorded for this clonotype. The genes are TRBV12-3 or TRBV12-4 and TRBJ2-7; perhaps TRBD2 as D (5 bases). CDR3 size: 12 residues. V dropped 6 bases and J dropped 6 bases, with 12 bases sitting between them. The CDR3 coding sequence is TGTGCCAGCAGCTCGACACGGGGCGAGCAGTACTTC. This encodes CASSSTRGEQYF.